The 18 T cell receptor beta chains below were found in one sample sequenced in a study of T cells in tuberculosis. The assay was immunoSEQ multiplex PCR, and TCRdb's table has in-frame clones only and misses some. The sample lists roughly 34,000 clones, 97% occurring once. The sequenced material came from PBMCs. The receptors were gathered from a donor between 10 and 29 years old with latent tuberculosis or without tuberculosis infection.

The chain is built from TRBV9 and TRBJ2-1; 10 bases align to TRBD1. V was pared by 0 bases and J by 6 bases, with 6 bases of the junction left unmatched. Germline CDR1 reads SGDLS; CDR2 reads YYNGEE. This CDR3 comprises 16 residues. The DNA for the CDR3 is TGTGCCAGCAGCGTAGACACCGGGACAGGGGTCAATGAGCAGTTCTTC. Translated: CASSVDTGTGVNEQFF.

The V gene is TRBV5-4, the J gene TRBJ1-1; no reliable D call. Germline loops: CDR1 SGHNT, CDR2 YYREEE (reference sequence). CDR3 length: 15 amino acids. V was cut by 0 bases and J by 0 bases, with 9 bases left in between. In nucleotides, the CDR3 is TGTGCCAGCAGCTTGGCCAGCGTTATGAACACTGAAGCTTTCTTT. This codes for CASSLASVMNTEAFF.

The chain carries TRBV7-9 and TRBJ2-1; 13 bases align to TRBD2. The germline V gene encodes CDR1 SEHNR and CDR2 FQNEAQ (reference sequence). With V trimmed by 3 bases and J by 7 bases, 12 bases remained unmatched. The CDR3 is 18 amino acids. The CDR3, as DNA: TGTGCCAGCAGCTTTACCGGGACTAGCGGGAAATCTGGAAATGAGCAGTTCTTC. It is translated as CASSFTGTSGKSGNEQFF.

In DNA form, the CDR3 reads TGCGCCAGCAGCTTGTTAGCGGGAGAGGTCGAGCAGTACTTC. The encoded protein is CASSLLAGEVEQYF. This chain joins TRBV5-1 and TRBJ2-7, with 9 nucleotides matching TRBD2. Trimming at V came to 1 base and at J to 6 bases, leaving 5 bases not matched to a gene. This CDR3 spans 14 amino acids. The germline V gene encodes CDR1 SGHRS and CDR2 YFSETQ.

The rearrangement links TRBV6-1 to TRBJ2-7, with a tentative D call TRBD1 (5 bases). V was pared by 5 bases and J by 1 base, with 9 bases between. Germline V lookup: CDR1 MNHNS, CDR2 SASEGT. The CDR3 consists of 13 residues. CDR3 residues: CASSSDTSYEQYF. In DNA, the CDR3 is TGTGCCAGCAGTTCGGACACATCCTACGAGCAGTACTTC.

The V call is TRBV18, the J call TRBJ1-5, with D possibly TRBD1 on 6 matching bases. V was cut by 1 base and J by 7 bases, with 17 bases left in between. Germline V gives CDR1 KGHSH, CDR2 LQKENI. CDR3 size: 16 residues. DNA of the CDR3: TGTGCCAGCTCACCACAAGGAGGACAGTCTTGGCAGCCCCAGCATTTT. As protein: CASSPQGGQSWQPQHF.

This clone was recorded once. The V call is TRBV6-6, the J call TRBJ2-5; D unresolved. This CDR3 comprises 12 residues. Between the trimmed V and J ends, which lost 7 bases and 4 bases, there was a span of 10 bases. Germline V CDR1 and CDR2: MNHNY, SVGAGI (reference sequence). CDR3 residues: CASKPTGETQYF. CDR3 coding DNA: TGTGCCAGCAAACCCACTGGAGAGACCCAGTACTTC.

The chain combines TRBV30 with TRBJ2-3, with 7 bases fitting TRBD2. CDR3 size: 18 residues. Unmatched junction bases numbered 15, after V lost 1 base and J lost 2 bases. Germline CDR1 reads GTSNPN; CDR2 reads SVGIG (reference sequence). The CDR3 nucleotides are TGTGCCTGGAGTGCTCCCCCGGGCCGAGCGGGAATCACAGATACGCAGTATTTT. Translated, it gives CAWSAPPGRAGITDTQYF.

The genes are TRBV4-2 and TRBJ1-4; 8 bases match TRBD1. This CDR3 region has 16 residues. Per germline, CDR1 LGHNA and CDR2 YNFKEQ. The trim removed 0 bases at V and 7 bases at J, leaving 7 bases unmatched. CDR3 sequence reads: CASSQDSGTGGEKLFF. The CDR3 nucleotides read TGTGCCAGCAGCCAAGACTCCGGGACAGGTGGTGAAAAACTGTTTTTT.

This rearrangement joins TRBV27 to TRBJ2-1, with 11 bases matching TRBD2. The CDR3 is 17 amino acids. V was clipped by 7 bases and J by 8 bases; unmatched bases: 16. Per germline, CDR1 MNHEY and CDR2 SMNVEV (reference sequence). The CDR3 protein is CASNEIAGGPLVDEQFF. For the CDR3, the DNA is TGTGCCAGCAATGAGATAGCGGGAGGGCCTCTTGTAGATGAGCAGTTCTTC.

The chain employs TRBV5-6 and TRBJ2-3; 10 nucleotides align to TRBD2. The CDR3 has 17 amino acids. V shed 0 bases and J 4 bases; nucleotides not matched to a gene: 8. CDR1 is SGHDT, CDR2 YYEEEE, per germline. This CDR3 is CASSLAASGSFADTQYF. Written as DNA, the CDR3 is TGTGCCAGCAGCTTGGCCGCTAGCGGGAGTTTCGCAGATACGCAGTATTTT. Full variable domain (outside the CDR3, taken from reference TRBV5-6 and TRBJ2-3): DAGVTQSPTHLIKTRGQQVTLRCSPKSGHDTVSWYQQALGQGPQFIFQYYEEEERQRGNFPDRFSGHQFPNYSSELNVNALLLGDSALYLCASSLAASGSFADTQYFGPGTRLTVL.

The rearrangement joins TRBV7-6 to TRBJ2-1; weak D call: TRBD2 (5 bases). V was trimmed by 3 bases and J by 5 bases, leaving 8 bases between them. The CDR3 is 13 amino acids. Germline CDR1 is SGHVS and CDR2 is FNYEAQ. This CDR3 reads CASSFGRNNEQFF. The DNA for the CDR3 is TGTGCCAGCAGCTTTGGGAGAAACAATGAGCAGTTCTTC.

The CDR3 region has the DNA TGCGCCAGCAGCTTGTTCGGTTACGAGCAGTACTTC. Its protein product is CASSLFGYEQYF. V and J are TRBV5-1 and TRBJ2-7; no reliable D call. The germline V gene has CDR1 SGHRS and CDR2 YFSETQ. Trimming took off 1 base at V and 4 bases at J, with 6 bases between the two ends. This CDR3 spans 12 amino acids.

V usage is TRBV6-5 and J usage is TRBJ2-7; 7 bases line up with TRBD1. After removal of 2 bases from V and 4 bases from J, the junction contained 8 bases not matched to a gene. The CDR3 sequence is 15 residues long. The V gene's germline CDR1 is MNHEY and CDR2 SVGAGI. CDR3 in amino acids: CASSYGRQGKYEQYF. The CDR3 region has the DNA TGTGCCAGCAGTTACGGGAGACAGGGAAAGTACGAGCAGTACTTC.

The J gene is TRBJ2-3, the V gene TRBV5-1; 9 nucleotides align to TRBD2. V shed 2 bases, J shed 4 bases, and the junction held 14 bases outside the gene matches. Germline CDR1 and CDR2: SGHRS and YFSETQ. The CDR3 length is 18 residues. The CDR3 is CASSFGWAGGPLADTQYF. For the CDR3, the DNA is TGCGCCAGCAGCTTCGGATGGGCGGGGGGGCCACTGGCAGATACGCAGTATTTT. Full variable domain (missing parts from reference TRBV5-1 and TRBJ2-3): KAGVTQTPRYLIKTRGQQVTLSCSPISGHRSVSWYQQTPGQGLQFLFEYFSETQRNKGNFPGRFSGRQFSNSRSEMNVSTLELGDSALYLCASSFGWAGGPLADTQYFGPGTRLTVL.

J is TRBJ1-5 and V is TRBV27; D is perhaps TRBD1 (6 bases). This CDR3 comprises 14 residues. With 5 bases removed from V and 8 bases from J, the gap between germline ends came to 16 bases. Germline values: CDR1 MNHEY, CDR2 SMNVEV (reference sequence). CDR3 in DNA: TGTGCCAGCAGTCGAACGACAGGAGTAGAGCCCCAGCATTTT. As protein: CASSRTTGVEPQHF.

CDR3 residues: CASSESRDRGRVSLGYTF. The CDR3 DNA sequence: TGCGCCAGCAGTGAGTCCCGGGACAGGGGGCGCGTCTCGTTGGGCTACACCTTC. This chain links TRBV10-2 with TRBJ1-2; 12 bases match TRBD1. CDR1 WSHSY and CDR2 SAAADI come from the germline V gene. The CDR3 runs 18 residues. V was pared by 0 bases and J by 8 bases, with 13 bases of the junction left unmatched.

CDR3 loop: CASSSSDSRRGQPQHF. DNA for the CDR3: TGCGCCAGCAGCTCCTCCGACAGTAGACGGGGGCAGCCCCAGCATTTT. The chain combines TRBV10-1 with TRBJ1-5; maybe TRBD1 (5 bases). This CDR3 is built from 16 residues. Germline lookup yields CDR1 WNHNN and CDR2 SYGVQD (reference sequence). The ends were cut back, 6 bases at V and 7 bases at J, with 22 bases in the middle.